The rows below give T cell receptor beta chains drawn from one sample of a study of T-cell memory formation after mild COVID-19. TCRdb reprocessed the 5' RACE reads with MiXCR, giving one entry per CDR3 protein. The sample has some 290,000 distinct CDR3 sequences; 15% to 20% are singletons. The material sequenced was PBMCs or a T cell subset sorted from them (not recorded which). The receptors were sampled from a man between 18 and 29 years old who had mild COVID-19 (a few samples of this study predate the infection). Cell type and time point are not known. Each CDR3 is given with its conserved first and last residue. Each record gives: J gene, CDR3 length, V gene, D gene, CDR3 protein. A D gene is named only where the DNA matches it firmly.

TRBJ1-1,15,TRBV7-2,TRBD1,CASSLAGTEDTEAFF
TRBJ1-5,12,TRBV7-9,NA,CASSLLVGPQHF
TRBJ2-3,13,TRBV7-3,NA,CASRGVGADTQYF
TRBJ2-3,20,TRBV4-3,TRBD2,CASSQEVPGTSGSSTDTQYF
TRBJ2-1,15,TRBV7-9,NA,CASSPSGGEVNEQFF
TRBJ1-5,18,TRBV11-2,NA,CASSFAPEAAYSNQPQHF
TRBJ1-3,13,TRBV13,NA,CASSLAGRDTIYF
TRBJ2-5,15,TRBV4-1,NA,CASSPLQGSRETQYF
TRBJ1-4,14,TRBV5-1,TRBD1,CASNRQGAGEKLFF
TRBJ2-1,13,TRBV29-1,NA,CSVGGLGYNEQFF
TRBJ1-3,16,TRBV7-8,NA,CASSLGQRFSGNTIYF
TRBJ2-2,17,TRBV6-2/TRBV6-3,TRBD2,CASSYSSGYANTGELFF
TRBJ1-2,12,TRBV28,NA,CASSGAPSGYTF
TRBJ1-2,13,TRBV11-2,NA,CASSSRDTHGYTF
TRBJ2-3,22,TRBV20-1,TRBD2,CSARVSISSLSTSGYHTDTQYF
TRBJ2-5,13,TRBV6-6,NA,CASNFPGLETQYF
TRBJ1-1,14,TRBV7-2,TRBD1,CASSPTPGQPEAFF
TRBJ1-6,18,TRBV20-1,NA,CSARDLGSLSSYNSPLHF
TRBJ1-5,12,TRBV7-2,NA,CASSLPRQPQHF
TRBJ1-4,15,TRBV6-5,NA,CASSFTGRGNEKLFF
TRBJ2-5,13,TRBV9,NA,CASSVTTRETQYF
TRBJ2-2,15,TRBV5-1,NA,CASSPRGASTGELFF
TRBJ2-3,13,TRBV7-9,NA,CASSLLPTDTQYF
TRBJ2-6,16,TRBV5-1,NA,CASSAKAASGANVLTF
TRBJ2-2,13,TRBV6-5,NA,CASSQGRGGELFF
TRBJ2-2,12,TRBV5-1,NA,CASSFGVGELFF
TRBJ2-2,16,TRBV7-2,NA,CASSHGGRANTGELFF
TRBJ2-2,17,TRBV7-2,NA,CASSLGGGRQNTGELFF
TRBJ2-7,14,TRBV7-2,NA,CASSFLAGPYEQYF
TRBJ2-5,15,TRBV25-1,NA,CASSLLDYAQETQYF
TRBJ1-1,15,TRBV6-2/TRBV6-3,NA,CASSYPGWGDTEAFF
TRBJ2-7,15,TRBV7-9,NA,CASSLTDGAINEQYF